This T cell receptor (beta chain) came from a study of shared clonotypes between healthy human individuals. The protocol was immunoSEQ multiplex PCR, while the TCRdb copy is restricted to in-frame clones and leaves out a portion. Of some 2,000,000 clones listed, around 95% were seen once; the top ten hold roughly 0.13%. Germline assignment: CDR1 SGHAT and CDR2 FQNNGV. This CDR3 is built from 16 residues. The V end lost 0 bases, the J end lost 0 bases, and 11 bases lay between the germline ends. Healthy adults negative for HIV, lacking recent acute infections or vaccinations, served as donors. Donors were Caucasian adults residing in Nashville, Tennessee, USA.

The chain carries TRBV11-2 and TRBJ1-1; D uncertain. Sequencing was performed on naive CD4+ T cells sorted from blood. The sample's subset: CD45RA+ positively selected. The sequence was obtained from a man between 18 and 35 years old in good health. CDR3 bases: TGTGCCAGCAGCTTAGATGCCTTGGGGTTGAACACTGAAGCTTTCTTT. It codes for CASSLDALGLNTEAFF.